The 8 T cell receptor beta chains listed next were all sequenced from one sample in a study of STAT3 mutations in large granular lymphocyte leukemia. Points from the study as a whole: In T-cell large granular lymphocyte leukemia, about half of patients showed multiple immunodominant subclonotypes.

Antigens for these TCRs are unknown. The data were produced by immunoSEQ multiplex PCR, yet TCRdb's version contains in-frame clones alone and is incomplete. The table has approximately 1,800 clones, around 60% seen once. Sequencing was performed on peripheral blood mononuclear cells. The receptor source for this set is a man in his 60s with T-cell large granular lymphocyte leukemia. Some clones in this sample may be carry-over from other donors' samples.

This clone has a handful of counts. The rearrangement joins TRBV6-5 to TRBJ1-2; 8 bases are a match to TRBD1. The CDR3 totals 13 residues. With V trimmed by 6 bases and J by 3 bases, 3 bases remained unmatched. Germline V gene data show CDR1 as MNHEY and CDR2 as SVGAGI. CDR3 bases: TGTGCCAGCAGGCTGGACAGGGACTATGGCTACACCTTC. Protein: CASRLDRDYGYTF.

The rearrangement links TRBV5-1 to TRBJ2-3; D possibly uses TRBD1 or TRBD2 (5 bases each). Germline CDR1 reads SGHRS; CDR2 reads YFSETQ. There are 13 residues in the CDR3. V dropped 1 base and J dropped 5 bases, with 8 bases sitting between them. CDR3 DNA: TGCGCCAGCAGCTTGTGGGGGAGAGATACGCAGTATTTT. Translated, it gives CASSLWGRDTQYF.

The chain has TRBV19 and TRBJ1-5; D perhaps matches TRBD1 (6 bases). Trimming removed 8 bases from V and 7 bases from J, with 15 bases in between. The CDR3 covers 13 residues. The germline gives CDR1 LNHDA, CDR2 SQIVND (reference sequence). The CDR3 sequence is CASSSGVRQPQHF. In DNA form, the CDR3 reads TGTGCCAGTTCATCAGGGGTACGGCAGCCCCAGCATTTT.

The J gene is TRBJ2-7, the V gene TRBV18; maybe TRBD1 (6 bases). V gave up 2 bases and J gave up 0 bases, with 14 bases separating them. The CDR3 runs to 16 residues. Germline V gene sequence: CDR1 KGHSH, CDR2 LQKENI. Written as DNA, the CDR3 is TGTGCCAGCTCACCATCGAACAGGGTCCTCTCCTACGAGCAGTACTTC. Amino acid sequence: CASSPSNRVLSYEQYF.

Only a few counts were recorded for this clone. The rearrangement uses TRBV30 and TRBJ1-1; 7 positions agree with TRBD1. CDR1 and CDR2 from the germline V gene are GTSNPN and SVGIG (reference sequence). The CDR3 runs to 12 residues. Unmatched junction bases numbered 4, after V lost 8 bases and J lost 1 base. The CDR3 reads CAGDRENTEAFF. The CDR3 DNA reads TGTGCCGGTGACAGGGAGAACACTGAAGCTTTCTTT. Full variable domain (outside the CDR3, taken from reference TRBV30 and TRBJ1-1): SQTIHQWPATLVQPVGSPLSLECTVEGTSNPNLYWYRQAAGRGLQLLFYSVGIGQISSEVPQNLSASRPQDRQFILSSKKLLLSDSGFYLCAGDRENTEAFFGQGTRLTVV.

This sequence joins TRBV11-2 and TRBJ2-7; no clear D gene. This CDR3 region has 12 residues. The germline gives CDR1 SGHAT, CDR2 FQNNGV. Trimming took 2 bases from V and 3 from J, leaving 5 bases between them. CDR3 sequence (DNA): TGTGCCAGCAGCTTACAAGGCTACGAGCAGTACTTC. The encoded protein is CASSLQGYEQYF. Complete variable domain (other parts from reference TRBV11-2 and TRBJ2-7): EAGVAQSPRYKIIEKRQSVAFWCNPISGHATLYWYQQILGQGPKLLIQFQNNGVVDDSQLPKDRFSAERLKGVDSTLKIQPAKLEDSAVYLCASSLQGYEQYFGPGTRLTVT.

V usage is TRBV29-1 and J usage is TRBJ2-5; 8 bases line up with TRBD2. The CDR3 has 13 amino acids. V was clipped by 6 bases and J by 5 bases; unmatched bases: 8. Germline CDR1 is SQVTM and CDR2 is ANQGSEA. For the CDR3, the DNA is TGCAGCGTCGAAACTAGCGGCTGGGAGACCCAGTACTTC. This translates into CSVETSGWETQYF.

The rearrangement links TRBV5-6 to TRBJ1-3, with TRBD1 matching 10 bases. Germline trimming cut 4 bases from V and 3 bases from J; bases unmatched to any gene: 4. The CDR3 consists of 15 residues. Germline V gene lookup returns CDR1 SGHDT and CDR2 YYEEEE. CDR3 loop: CASSQGQGFGNTIYF. The CDR3 DNA reads TGTGCCAGCAGCCAGGGACAGGGGTTTGGAAACACCATATATTTT.